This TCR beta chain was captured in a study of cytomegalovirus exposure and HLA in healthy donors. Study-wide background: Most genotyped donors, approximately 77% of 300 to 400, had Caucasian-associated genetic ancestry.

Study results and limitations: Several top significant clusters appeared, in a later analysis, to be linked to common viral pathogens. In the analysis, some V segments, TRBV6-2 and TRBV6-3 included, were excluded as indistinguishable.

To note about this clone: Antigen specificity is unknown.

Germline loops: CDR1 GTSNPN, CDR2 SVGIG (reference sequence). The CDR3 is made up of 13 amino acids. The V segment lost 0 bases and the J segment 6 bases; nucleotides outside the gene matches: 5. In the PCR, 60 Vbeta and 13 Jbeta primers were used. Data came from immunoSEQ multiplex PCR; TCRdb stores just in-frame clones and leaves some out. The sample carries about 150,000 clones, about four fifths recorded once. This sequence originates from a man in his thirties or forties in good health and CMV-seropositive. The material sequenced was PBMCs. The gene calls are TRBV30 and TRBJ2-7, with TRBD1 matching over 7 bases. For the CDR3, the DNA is TGTGCCTGGAGTGTACGAGGGGGCGGCGAGCAGTACTTC. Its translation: CAWSVRGGGEQYF.